One and the same sample provided the 5 T cell receptor beta chains below, sequenced in a study of control samples from healthy donors and cancer patients. Some clones are missing from TCRdb's copy, which holds only in-frame ones; the method was immunoSEQ multiplex PCR. The sample contains under 450,000 clones, 75% to 95% of which appear only once. The specimen was PBMCs. These receptors were collected from a man between 40 and 49 years old with head and neck cancer.

This chain joins TRBV19 and TRBJ1-2; 11 nucleotides match TRBD1. Unmatched junction bases numbered 18, after V lost 7 bases and J lost 2 bases. The germline CDR1 and CDR2 sequences are LNHDA and SQIVND (reference sequence). CDR3 size: 19 residues. The CDR3: CASTSDRGPPLPSNYGYTF. CDR3 in DNA: TGTGCCAGTACCTCGGACAGGGGGCCTCCTTTACCCAGCAACTATGGCTACACCTTC.

This clone has only a few counts. The chain links TRBV6-1 to TRBJ1-1; 8 bases fit TRBD1. The CDR3 totals 16 residues. CDR1 and CDR2 from the germline V gene are MNHNS and SASEGT. The junction had 5 bases not matched to a gene; V was cut back by 1 base and J by 1 base. The CDR3 spells CASSEVVGTGNTEAFF. In nucleotides, the CDR3 is TGTGCCAGCAGTGAAGTAGTTGGGACAGGGAACACTGAAGCTTTCTTT.

The chain combines TRBV3-1 (or the pseudogene TRBV3-2) with TRBJ1-6; D remains ambiguous. CDR1 and CDR2 (germline): LGHDT, YNNKEL (reference sequence). V lost 1 base and J 0 bases, leaving 7 bases between the germline ends. The CDR3 is 16 residues long. This chain's CDR3 is CASSQGPSSYNSPLHF. The CDR3 DNA reads as TGTGCCAGCAGCCAAGGCCCGAGCTCCTATAATTCACCCCTCCACTTT.

This rearrangement joins TRBV3-1 (or the pseudogene TRBV3-2) to TRBJ2-3; 8 positions match TRBD2. Trimming removed 5 bases from V and 3 bases from J; junction bases left unmatched: 10. Germline V CDR1 and CDR2: LGHDT, YNNKEL (reference sequence). The length of the CDR3 is 16 residues. The CDR3, as DNA: TGTGCCAGCAGCGCGCCCGGGACTAGAGCGACAGATACGCAGTATTTT. Translation gives CASSAPGTRATDTQYF.

The chain couples TRBV2 to TRBJ2-1; unclear D gene. The CDR3 contains 16 residues. V was pared by 2 bases and J by 6 bases, with 17 bases between. Germline V gene sequence: CDR1 SNHLY, CDR2 FYNNEI. The CDR3 nucleotides read TGTGCCAGCAGTGAAATCACAGCGATGGATGGCAATGAGCAGTTCTTC. Amino acid sequence: CASSEITAMDGNEQFF.